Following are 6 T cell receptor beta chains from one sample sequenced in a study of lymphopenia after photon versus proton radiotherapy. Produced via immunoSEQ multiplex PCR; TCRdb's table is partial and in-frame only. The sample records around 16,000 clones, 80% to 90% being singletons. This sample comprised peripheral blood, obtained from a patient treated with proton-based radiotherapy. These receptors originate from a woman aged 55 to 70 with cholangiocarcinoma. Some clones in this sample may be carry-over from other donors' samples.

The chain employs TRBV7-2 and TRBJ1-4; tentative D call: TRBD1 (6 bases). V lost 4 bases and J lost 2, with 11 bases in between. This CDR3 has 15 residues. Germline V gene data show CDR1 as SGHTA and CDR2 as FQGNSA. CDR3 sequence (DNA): TGTGCCAGCAGCTCCTTAGGGGGGACTAATGAAAAACTGTTTTTT. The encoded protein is CASSSLGGTNEKLFF.

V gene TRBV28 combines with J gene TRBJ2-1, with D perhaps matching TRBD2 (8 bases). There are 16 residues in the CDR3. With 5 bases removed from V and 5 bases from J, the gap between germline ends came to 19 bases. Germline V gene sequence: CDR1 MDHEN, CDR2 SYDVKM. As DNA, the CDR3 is TGTGCCAGCAGTGCCTTTTATAGCGGGACAGACAATGAGCAGTTCTTC. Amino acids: CASSAFYSGTDNEQFF.

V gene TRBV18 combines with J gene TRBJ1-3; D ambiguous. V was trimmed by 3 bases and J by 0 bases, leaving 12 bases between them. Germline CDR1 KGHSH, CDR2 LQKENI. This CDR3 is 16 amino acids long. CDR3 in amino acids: CASSPGIDTSGNTIYF. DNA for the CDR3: TGTGCCAGCTCACCGGGGATTGATACCTCTGGAAACACCATATATTTT.

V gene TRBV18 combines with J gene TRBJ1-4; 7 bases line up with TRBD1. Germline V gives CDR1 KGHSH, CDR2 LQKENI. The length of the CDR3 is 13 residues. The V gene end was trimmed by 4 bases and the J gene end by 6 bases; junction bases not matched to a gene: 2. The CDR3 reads CASSQQGYEKLFF. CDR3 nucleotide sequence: TGTGCCAGCTCACAACAGGGGTATGAAAAACTGTTTTTT.

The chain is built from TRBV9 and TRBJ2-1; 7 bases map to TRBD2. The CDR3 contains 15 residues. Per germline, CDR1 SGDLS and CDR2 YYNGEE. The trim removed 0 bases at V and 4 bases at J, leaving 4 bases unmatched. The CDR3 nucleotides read TGTGCCAGCAGCGTAGCCGGCGGGGGATACAATGAGCAGTTCTTC. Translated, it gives CASSVAGGGYNEQFF.

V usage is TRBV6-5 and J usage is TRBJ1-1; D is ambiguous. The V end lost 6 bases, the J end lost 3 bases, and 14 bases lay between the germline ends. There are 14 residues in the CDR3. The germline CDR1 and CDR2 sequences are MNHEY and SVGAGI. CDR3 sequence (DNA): TGTGCCAGCAGCCTTCGGGTACGGTACACTGAAGCTTTCTTT. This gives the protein CASSLRVRYTEAFF.